Listed below are T cell receptor beta chains from one sample, sequenced in a study of post-analysis software for immune sequencing data. TCRdb itself ran the PCR reads through MiXCR, one entry per CDR3 protein. The table lists fewer than 550,000 distinct CDR3 sequences, under 40% of them singletons. Sequenced sample: blood. Receptors were obtained from a girl aged 2 to 17 with multiple sclerosis. CDR3s include the opening cysteine and the closing phenylalanine or tryptophan. Fields, in order: J gene, V gene, CDR3 protein.

j_call: TRBJ2-7; v_call: TRBV4-1; cdr3_aa: CASSRSSRDSFSYEQYF
j_call: TRBJ1-1; v_call: TRBV12-3/TRBV12-4; cdr3_aa: CASTLGDRESKAFF
j_call: TRBJ2-6; v_call: TRBV12-3/TRBV12-4; cdr3_aa: CASSSRGVGANVLTF
j_call: TRBJ2-3; v_call: TRBV7-9; cdr3_aa: CASSLPSDRGSRDTQYF
j_call: TRBJ2-3; v_call: TRBV29-1; cdr3_aa: CSVGIAGGPGDTQYF
j_call: TRBJ1-6; v_call: TRBV7-6; cdr3_aa: CASSLGDSPNSPLHF
j_call: TRBJ2-5; v_call: TRBV6-1; cdr3_aa: CASFLADEGETQYF
j_call: TRBJ2-3; v_call: TRBV11-2; cdr3_aa: CASSLTSGGAGADTQYF
j_call: TRBJ1-1; v_call: TRBV6-5; cdr3_aa: CASSNPGRLNTEAFF
j_call: TRBJ2-5; v_call: TRBV18; cdr3_aa: CASSLSPQETQYF
j_call: TRBJ1-4; v_call: TRBV20-1; cdr3_aa: CSARSQGETNEKLFF
j_call: TRBJ1-5; v_call: TRBV24-1; cdr3_aa: CATSDEGGPQHF
j_call: TRBJ2-3; v_call: TRBV12-3/TRBV12-4; cdr3_aa: CASSFGGTSTDAQYF
j_call: TRBJ2-1; v_call: TRBV20-1; cdr3_aa: CSATPLAGGASVMNEQFF
j_call: TRBJ2-3; v_call: TRBV12-3/TRBV12-4; cdr3_aa: CVVGGGPSTDTQYF
j_call: TRBJ1-2; v_call: TRBV18; cdr3_aa: CASSPPFSGGYGYTF
j_call: TRBJ2-3; v_call: TRBV3-1; cdr3_aa: CASSQGKTGDTQYF
j_call: TRBJ2-5; v_call: TRBV5-1; cdr3_aa: CASSLTSVKETQYF
j_call: TRBJ1-2; v_call: TRBV20-1; cdr3_aa: CSAPGRGYYGYTF
j_call: TRBJ2-1; v_call: TRBV24-1; cdr3_aa: CATSDLLTLTTDEQFF
j_call: TRBJ2-7; v_call: TRBV10-3; cdr3_aa: CAISESGSGAYEQYF
j_call: TRBJ1-4; v_call: TRBV15; cdr3_aa: CATSRVEGGLATNEKLFF
j_call: TRBJ2-3; v_call: TRBV11-3; cdr3_aa: CASSLDRASGGADTQYF
j_call: TRBJ2-1; v_call: TRBV4-1; cdr3_aa: CASSQPLLAGVLNEQFF
j_call: TRBJ2-2; v_call: TRBV10-3; cdr3_aa: CAITSGDPGELFF